The 28 T cell receptor beta chains below were found in one sample sequenced in a study of shared clonotypes between healthy human individuals. The assay was immunoSEQ multiplex PCR, and TCRdb's table has in-frame clones only and misses some. This table holds more than 900,000 clones, more than 75% found once. What was sequenced was memory CD4+ T cells from PBMCs. Subset specified: CD45RA-negative fraction. These receptors were obtained from a man between 18 and 35 years old in good health. Some clones in this sample may be carry-over from other donors' samples.

In its sample, this clone was seen a few times. This rearrangement joins TRBV6-5 to TRBJ2-7; D remains unclear. The CDR3 is 15 amino acids. Germline CDR1 and CDR2: MNHEY and SVGAGI. Trimming left V 5 bases short and J 1 base short, with 15 bases between. The CDR3, as DNA: TGTGCCAGCAGTCCCTGGGGATCTAAATCCTACGAGCAGTACTTC. Translation gives CASSPWGSKSYEQYF.

The chain is built from TRBV15 and TRBJ2-7, with D maybe TRBD1 (5 bases). This CDR3 comprises 13 residues. Trimming took off 2 bases at V and 4 bases at J, with 9 bases between the two ends. Germline-derived CDR1 and CDR2 are LNHNV and YYDKDF (reference sequence). The CDR3 bases are TGTGCCACCAGCAGACAGGGTTTGTACGAGCAGTACTTC. Its translation is CATSRQGLYEQYF.

Of note for this clone: One end of the junction does not line up with germline, which may come from a read error. CDR3 amino acids: CASSEGWHIRLLF. DNA of the CDR3: TGTGCCAGCAGTGAAGGTTGGCATATCAGACTCTTATTC. The chain employs TRBV6-1 and TRBJ2-7; no definite D call. This CDR3 is built from 13 residues. Germline assignment: CDR1 MNHNS and CDR2 SASEGT.

This sequence joins TRBV9 and TRBJ2-1; 7 bases align to TRBD2. The CDR3 extends over 13 amino acids. Looked up from germline, CDR1 is SGDLS and CDR2 is YYNGEE. With V trimmed by 8 bases and J by 5 bases, 7 bases remained unmatched. The CDR3 here is CASSGGENNEQFF. Here the CDR3 DNA reads TGTGCCAGTTCGGGGGGTGAGAACAATGAGCAGTTCTTC. The full variable domain, with the rest looked up from reference TRBV9 and TRBJ2-1, is DSGVTQTPKHLITATGQRVTLRCSPRSGDLSVYWYQQSLDQGLQFLIQYYNGEERAKGNILERFSAQQFPDLHSELNLSSLELGDSALYFCASSGGENNEQFFGPGTRLTVL.

CDR3 sequence: CASSLAPAGAAEAQYF. The CDR3 nucleotides are TGTGCCAGCAGCTTAGCGCCAGCGGGAGCAGCCGAGGCCCAGTACTTC. The chain links TRBV7-7 to TRBJ2-5; 8 bases line up with TRBD2. CDR1 is SSHAT and CDR2 is FNYEAQ in the germline V gene (reference sequence). Trimming took 0 bases from V and 9 from J; bases not matched to a gene: 12. The CDR3 has 16 residues.

This clone came up once. The CDR3 here is CASSLGPKGAGEKLFF. CDR3 DNA sequence: TGTGCCAGCAGCTTAGGCCCAAAGGGGGCTGGCGAAAAACTGTTTTTT. This chain uses TRBV7-3 with TRBJ1-4; 7 nucleotides line up with TRBD1. Trimming removed 2 bases from V and 8 bases from J; junction bases left unmatched: 11. Germline-derived CDR1 and CDR2 are SGHTA and FQGTGA. The CDR3 runs to 16 residues. The full variable domain, in which reference TRBV7-3 and TRBJ1-4 provide the parts outside the CDR3, is GAGVSQTPSNKVTEKGKYVELRCDPISGHTALYWYRQSLGQGPEFLIYFQGTGAADDSGLPNDRFFAVRPEGSVSTLKIQRTERGDSAVYLCASSLGPKGAGEKLFFGSGTQLSVL.

The sample holds a few counts of this clone. This rearrangement joins TRBV5-6 to TRBJ2-7, with TRBD2 identical over 12 bases. The CDR3 consists of 19 residues. The germline gives CDR1 SGHDT, CDR2 YYEEEE. V was pared by 3 bases and J by 5 bases, with 18 bases of the junction left unmatched. CDR3 region: CASSSRWASGRVVVNEQYF. In DNA form, the CDR3 reads TGTGCCAGCAGCTCCCGGTGGGCTAGCGGGAGGGTGGTTGTCAACGAGCAGTACTTC. Based on the CDR3 plus reference TRBV5-6 and TRBJ2-7, the full variable domain is DAGVTQSPTHLIKTRGQQVTLRCSPKSGHDTVSWYQQALGQGPQFIFQYYEEEERQRGNFPDRFSGHQFPNYSSELNVNALLLGDSALYLCASSSRWASGRVVVNEQYFGPGTRLTVT.

This chain connects TRBV20-1 to TRBJ2-3; D gene ambiguous. With 2 bases removed from V and 6 bases from J, the gap between germline ends came to 6 bases. CDR3 size: 11 residues. Germline V lookup: CDR1 DFQATT, CDR2 SNEGSKA (reference sequence). CDR3 sequence reads: CSARPPDTQYF. The CDR3 nucleotides read TGCAGTGCTAGACCACCTGATACGCAGTATTTT.

This chain uses TRBV6-5 with TRBJ2-1; 9 positions agree with TRBD2. Germline V CDR1 and CDR2: MNHEY, SVGAGI. There are 16 residues in the CDR3. V lost 0 bases and J lost 4; bases outside the gene matches: 4. The CDR3 DNA follows: TGTGCCAGCAGTTACTCAGGCGGGGGGGGGTACAATGAGCAGTTCTTC. This sequence encodes CASSYSGGGGYNEQFF.

The chain has TRBV28 and TRBJ2-6; TRBD2 might be the D (5 bases). Germline-derived CDR1 and CDR2 are MDHEN and SYDVKM. CDR3 length equals 18 residues. The ends were cut back, 11 bases at V and 0 bases at J, with 23 bases in the middle. CDR3 in amino acids: CAGILRGSLISGANVLTF. The CDR3 DNA reads TGTGCCGGCATACTTCGGGGTTCCCTCATCTCTGGGGCCAACGTCCTGACTTTC.

This chain's CDR3 is CASSDHSRSSGANVLTF. The CDR3 DNA sequence: TGTGCCAGCAGCGACCACTCACGTAGCTCTGGGGCCAACGTCCTGACTTTC. V gene TRBV7-3 combines with J gene TRBJ2-6; D is ambiguous. There are 17 residues in the CDR3. Germline CDR1 is SGHTA and CDR2 is FQGTGA. Trimming removed 5 bases from V and 0 bases from J, with 14 bases in between. The variable domain in full, with the rest retrieved from reference TRBV7-3 and TRBJ2-6, is GAGVSQTPSNKVTEKGKYVELRCDPISGHTALYWYRQSLGQGPEFLIYFQGTGAADDSGLPNDRFFAVRPEGSVSTLKIQRTERGDSAVYLCASSDHSRSSGANVLTFGAGSRLTVL.

V is TRBV10-3 and J is TRBJ1-3; no clear D gene. The V end lost 3 bases, the J end lost 0 bases, and 15 bases lay between the germline ends. Germline V gene lookup returns CDR1 ENHRY and CDR2 SYGVKD. This CDR3 comprises 17 residues. The CDR3 loop reads CAISDLEWADSGNTIYF. In nucleotides, the CDR3 is TGTGCCATCAGTGATCTGGAATGGGCCGACTCTGGAAACACCATATATTTT.

This clone was counted at least ten times. The chain carries TRBV5-1 and TRBJ2-1; 12 bases map to TRBD1. The V segment lost 4 bases and the J segment 9 bases; nucleotides outside the gene matches: 8. Looked up from germline, CDR1 is SGHRS and CDR2 is YFSETQ. The CDR3 totals 15 residues. The CDR3 coding sequence is TGCGCCAGCAGCGACCCCGGGACAGGGGGCGGTGAGCAGTTCTTC. Amino acids: CASSDPGTGGGEQFF.

The rearrangement joins TRBV6-6 to TRBJ2-2, with TRBD2 as a possible D gene (6 bases). The V and J ends lost 11 bases and 0 bases respectively, with 16 bases between them. The CDR3 spans 15 residues. The germline V gene encodes CDR1 MNHNY and CDR2 SVGAGI (reference sequence). This CDR3 reads CAGSRAGTNTGELFF. The DNA of the CDR3 is TGTGCCGGCTCGAGGGCGGGGACGAACACCGGGGAGCTGTTTTTT.

Of note for this clone: The likely explanation is a read error, given a far larger clone one base away. Other DNA sequences in this specimen translate into the identical CDR3. The genes are TRBV5-1 and TRBJ1-4, with 7 positions matching TRBD1. This CDR3 has 15 amino acids. Germline assignment: CDR1 SGHRS and CDR2 YFSETQ. The trim removed 4 bases at V and 10 bases at J, leaving 13 bases unmatched. The CDR3 DNA reads TGCGCCAGCAGCCTATCGACAGGGACGGTCGCAAAACTGTTTTTT. Translating it yields CASSLSTGTVAKLFF. Drawing the rest from reference TRBV5-1 and TRBJ1-4, the complete variable domain is KAGVTQTPRYLIKTRGQQVTLSCSPISGHRSVSWYQQTPGQGLQFLFEYFSETQRNKGNFPGRFSGRQFSNSRSEMNVSTLELGDSALYLCASSLSTGTVAKLFFGSGTQLSVL.

This chain links TRBV4-3 with TRBJ2-7; D unclear. This CDR3 is 13 amino acids long. Trimming removed 2 bases from V and 3 bases from J, with 8 bases in between. CDR1 and CDR2 from the germline V gene are LGHNA and YSLEER. The CDR3 coding sequence is TGCGCCAGCAGCCAAAGGACGAACTACGAGCAGTACTTC. Protein: CASSQRTNYEQYF.

This clone was counted a single time. This sequence joins TRBV5-4 and TRBJ2-7; D may be TRBD1 or TRBD2 (5 bases each). Between the trimmed V and J ends, which lost 4 bases and 1 base, there was a span of 15 bases. This CDR3 is 15 amino acids long. Germline V gene lookup returns CDR1 SGHNT and CDR2 YYREEE (reference sequence). CDR3 amino acids: CASSQGPSYSYEQYF. The CDR3 DNA is TGTGCCAGCAGCCAGGGACCATCCTATTCCTACGAGCAGTACTTC.

The chain joins TRBV11-2 to TRBJ2-5; 9 nucleotides match TRBD1. Germline V gene sequence: CDR1 SGHAT, CDR2 FQNNGV. With 6 bases clipped from V and 4 bases from J, the junction kept 21 bases outside the gene matches. There are 19 residues in the CDR3. The CDR3 spells CASRPRPPGTGFTIETQYF. DNA of the CDR3: TGTGCCAGCAGGCCCCGACCCCCCGGGACAGGGTTTACGATAGAGACCCAGTACTTC.

The V and J genes are TRBV2 and TRBJ2-5, with 9 bases lining up with TRBD2. Germline CDR1 and CDR2: SNHLY and FYNNEI. The V gene end was trimmed by 7 bases and the J gene end by 2 bases; junction bases not matched to a gene: 20. CDR3 length: 19 residues. CDR3 protein: CASTTQPGYSGSPQETQYF. CDR3 sequence (DNA): TGTGCCAGCACCACCCAACCTGGATATAGCGGGAGCCCACAAGAGACCCAGTACTTC.

On this clone: This sample also contains other DNA sequences that code for the same CDR3. The V and J genes are TRBV30 and TRBJ2-7, with 8 bases that match TRBD1. The V and J ends lost 3 bases and 2 bases, in that order; junction bases with no gene match: 3. The CDR3 runs 13 residues. Per germline, CDR1 GTSNPN and CDR2 SVGIG (reference sequence). The CDR3 spells CAWSSGGPYEQYF. The CDR3 DNA reads TGTGCCTGGAGCTCAGGGGGCCCCTACGAGCAGTACTTC.

This sequence joins TRBV4-3 and TRBJ2-7; D gene unclear. The CDR3 spans 14 residues. Between the trimmed V and J ends, which lost 0 bases and 0 bases, there was a span of 6 bases. The germline V gene encodes CDR1 LGHNA and CDR2 YSLEER. CDR3 in DNA: TGCGCCAGCAGCCAAGATGCCGTCTCCTACGAGCAGTACTTC. Its translation is CASSQDAVSYEQYF.

The gene calls are TRBV11-2 and TRBJ2-1, with 11 bases that match TRBD2. The CDR3 has 15 amino acids. V shed 7 bases, J shed 8 bases, and the junction held 10 bases outside the gene matches. Germline loops: CDR1 SGHAT, CDR2 FQNNGV. CDR3 sequence reads: CASTPTSGSRDEQFF. The CDR3 DNA reads as TGTGCCAGCACCCCCACTAGCGGGAGTAGGGATGAGCAGTTCTTC.

The chain is built from TRBV15 and TRBJ2-3, with D perhaps TRBD1 or TRBD2 (5 bases each). Germline loops: CDR1 LNHNV, CDR2 YYDKDF (reference sequence). There are 15 residues in the CDR3. The V gene lost 1 base and the J gene lost 2 bases, with 10 bases spanning the gap. As DNA, the CDR3 is TGTGCCACCAGCAGAGTGGGGGACCCCACAGATACGCAGTATTTT. It is translated as CATSRVGDPTDTQYF. The full variable domain, rest sourced from reference TRBV15 and TRBJ2-3, is DAMVIQNPRYQVTQFGKPVTLSCSQTLNHNVMYWYQQKSSQAPKLLFHYYDKDFNNEADTPDNFQSRRPNTSFCFLDIRSPGLGDTAMYLCATSRVGDPTDTQYFGPGTRLTVL.

The chain has TRBV27 and TRBJ1-4; TRBD1 aligns across 8 bases. Germline V lookup: CDR1 MNHEY, CDR2 SMNVEV (reference sequence). Germline trimming cut 6 bases from V and 0 bases from J; bases unmatched to any gene: 15. CDR3 size: 19 residues. CDR3 DNA sequence: TGTGCCAGCAGCCCTACCCGCGGTCAGGGGGCCTCAACTAATGAAAAACTGTTTTTT. The encoded protein is CASSPTRGQGASTNEKLFF.

This clone showed up just a few times. This chain links TRBV2 with TRBJ2-2; D is ambiguous. Germline CDR1 and CDR2: SNHLY and FYNNEI. Trimming removed 7 bases from V and 7 bases from J, with 13 bases in between. The CDR3 is 13 amino acids. CDR3 in DNA: TGTGCCAGCAAAAGGGCCTCGGGCGGGGAGCTGTTTTTT. It translates to CASKRASGGELFF.

This chain joins TRBV27 and TRBJ2-7; D gene ambiguous. The CDR3 sequence is 11 residues long. V was clipped by 5 bases and J by 2 bases, with 4 bases between them. From germline, CDR1 is MNHEY and CDR2 SMNVEV (reference sequence). CDR3 protein: CASSTAYEQYF. The CDR3 nucleotides read TGTGCCAGCAGTACAGCCTACGAGCAGTACTTC.

The chain is built from TRBV10-3 and TRBJ2-5; TRBD2 agrees at 8 bases. The ends lost 4 bases at V and 3 bases at J; junction bases unmatched: 1. CDR1 ENHRY and CDR2 SYGVKD come from the germline V gene. The CDR3 has 13 amino acids. The CDR3 DNA is TGTGCCATCAGTGGAGCGGGAGAAGAGACCCAGTACTTC. Translating it yields CAISGAGEETQYF.

The chain uses TRBV19 and TRBJ1-3; a weak D match, TRBD1 (5 bases). Germline-derived CDR1 and CDR2 are LNHDA and SQIVND (reference sequence). The CDR3 consists of 13 residues. Trimming cost V 10 bases and J 2 bases, with 12 bases left between them. In nucleotides, the CDR3 is TGTGCCAAAAGTGGGGGAACTGGAAACACCATATATTTT. Translated: CAKSGGTGNTIYF.